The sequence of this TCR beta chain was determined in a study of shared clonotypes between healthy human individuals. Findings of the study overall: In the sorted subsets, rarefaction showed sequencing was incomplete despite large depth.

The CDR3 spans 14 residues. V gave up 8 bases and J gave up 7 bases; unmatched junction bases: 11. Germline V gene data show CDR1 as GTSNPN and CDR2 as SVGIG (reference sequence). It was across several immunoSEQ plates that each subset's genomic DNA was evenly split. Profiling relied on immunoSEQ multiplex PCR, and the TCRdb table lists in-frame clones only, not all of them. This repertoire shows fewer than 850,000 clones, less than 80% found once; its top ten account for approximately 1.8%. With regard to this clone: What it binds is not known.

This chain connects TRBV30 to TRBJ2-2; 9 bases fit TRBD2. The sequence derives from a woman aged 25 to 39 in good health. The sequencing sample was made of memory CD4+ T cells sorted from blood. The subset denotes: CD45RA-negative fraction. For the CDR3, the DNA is TGTGCCGGACCAAGTAGCGGGAGTGACGGGGAGCTGTTTTTT. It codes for CAGPSSGSDGELFF.